A single sample is the source of the 32 T cell receptor beta chains below, sequenced in a study of T cell responses to AZD1222 COVID-19 vaccine. Libraries were prepared by immunoSEQ multiplex PCR; TCRdb keeps only in-frame clonotypes and omits some of them. The sample has 150,000 or so clones, around 90% seen once. The sequencing used peripheral blood, collected 28 days after the second dose of the MenACWY control vaccine. These receptors all come from an adult who received the MenACWY meningococcal vaccine as a control.

The V and J genes are TRBV28 and TRBJ2-7; 9 bases line up with TRBD1. CDR3 length: 14 amino acids. V gave up 8 bases and J gave up 1 base; unmatched junction bases: 6. The germline gives CDR1 MDHEN, CDR2 SYDVKM. The CDR3 region has the DNA TGTGCCAGCGGATTCGGGACAGGGTCCTACGAGCAGTACTTC. Protein product: CASGFGTGSYEQYF.

This clone was picked up a small number of times. The V gene is TRBV6-2 or TRBV6-3, the J gene TRBJ1-2; 8 positions match TRBD1. The CDR3 has 18 amino acids. The germline V gene has CDR1 MNHEY and CDR2 SVGEGT. V lost 2 bases, J lost 1 base, and 12 bases stayed unmatched. The CDR3 reads CASSYEIGTGNVNYGYTF. Here the CDR3 DNA reads TGTGCCAGCAGTTACGAGATCGGGACAGGTAACGTTAACTATGGCTACACCTTC.

V usage is TRBV19 and J usage is TRBJ2-7, with 9 positions matching TRBD1. In germline, CDR1 is LNHDA, CDR2 SQIVND (reference sequence). Trimming cost V 5 bases and J 5 bases; bases outside gene matches: 7. The CDR3 is 14 amino acids. The CDR3 sequence: CASSEYGTGNEQYF. In DNA form, the CDR3 reads TGTGCCAGTAGTGAGTATGGGACAGGGAACGAGCAGTACTTC.

The chain recombines TRBV5-1 with TRBJ2-7, with 7 positions matching TRBD1. The CDR3 has 14 amino acids. Trimming took 2 bases from V and 4 from J; bases not matched to a gene: 6. Germline CDR1 is SGHRS and CDR2 is YFSETQ. CDR3 in DNA: TGCGCCAGCAGCTTCCCAGGGGGTAAATACGAGCAGTACTTC. As protein: CASSFPGGKYEQYF.

There are a few counts of this clone. The genes are TRBV11-3 and TRBJ1-1, with D maybe TRBD1 (6 bases). V was clipped by 5 bases and J by 4 bases, with 20 bases between them. This CDR3 has 16 residues. In germline, CDR1 is SGHNT, CDR2 YENEEA. The CDR3 reads CASSPLPADRLTEAFF. Written as DNA, the CDR3 is TGTGCCAGCAGCCCGCTCCCTGCAGACAGGCTCACTGAAGCTTTCTTT.

The chain has TRBV28 and TRBJ1-1; no firm D call. Germline lookup yields CDR1 MDHEN and CDR2 SYDVKM. Trimming cost V 5 bases and J 1 base, with 8 bases left between them. The length of the CDR3 is 13 residues. The CDR3, as DNA: TGTGCCAGCAGTCGGACGGGGAACACTGAAGCTTTCTTT. It translates to CASSRTGNTEAFF.

The genes are TRBV18 and TRBJ2-1, with no clear D. The CDR3 is 13 amino acids. Trimming took off 1 base at V and 5 bases at J, with 6 bases between the two ends. Germline loops: CDR1 KGHSH, CDR2 LQKENI. CDR3 region: CASSPLVHNEQFF. CDR3 nucleotide sequence: TGTGCCAGCTCACCACTAGTTCACAATGAGCAGTTCTTC.

V gene TRBV19 combines with J gene TRBJ1-5; D possibly corresponds to TRBD1 (5 bases). The CDR3 sequence is 15 residues long. Germline CDR1 and CDR2: LNHDA and SQIVND (reference sequence). With 5 bases removed from V and 1 base from J, the gap between germline ends came to 12 bases. The DNA of the CDR3 is TGTGCCAGTAGTGCTGGGGGAGGGAGCAATCAGCCCCAGCATTTT. Amino acid sequence: CASSAGGGSNQPQHF.

The chain combines TRBV24-1 with TRBJ2-6; TRBD1 might be the D (6 bases). The germline V and J ends were trimmed by 3 bases and 0 bases, with 8 bases remaining between them. The V gene's germline CDR1 is KGHDR and CDR2 SFDVKD. The CDR3 loop spans 16 amino acids. CDR3 loop: CATSDDRISGANVLTF. The CDR3, as DNA: TGTGCCACCAGTGATGACAGGATCTCTGGGGCCAACGTCCTGACTTTC.

This clone has only one observation. This rearrangement joins TRBV6-5 to TRBJ1-2, with D possibly TRBD1 on 6 matching bases. V lost 6 bases, J lost 3 bases, and 11 bases lay in between. Germline assignment: CDR1 MNHEY and CDR2 SVGAGI. The length of the CDR3 is 13 residues. The CDR3 spells CASSGDNYYGYTF. The CDR3 DNA follows: TGTGCCAGCAGCGGGGACAACTACTATGGCTACACCTTC.

This clone came up once. V gene TRBV28 combines with J gene TRBJ2-3; D tentatively reads TRBD1 or TRBD2 (5 bases each). Germline V CDR1 and CDR2: MDHEN, SYDVKM. Trimming took off 4 bases at V and 2 bases at J, with 10 bases between the two ends. The CDR3 is 14 amino acids. The CDR3 here is CASSWDGPTDTQYF. The CDR3 DNA reads TGTGCCAGCAGTTGGGACGGGCCCACAGATACGCAGTATTTT. Full variable domain (remainder filled in from reference TRBV28 and TRBJ2-3): DVKVTQSSRYLVKRTGEKVFLECVQDMDHENMFWYRQDPGLGLRLIYFSYDVKMKEKGDIPEGYSVSREKKERFSLILESASTNQTSMYLCASSWDGPTDTQYFGPGTRLTVL.

This clone was detected only a few times. V gene TRBV10-2 combines with J gene TRBJ2-3; no definite D call. Germline V gene data show CDR1 as WSHSY and CDR2 as SAAADI. Trimming left V 0 bases short and J 4 bases short, with 8 bases between. The CDR3 length is 14 residues. The CDR3 region is CASSESTGSDTQYF. For the CDR3, the DNA is TGCGCCAGCAGTGAGTCGACGGGCTCAGATACGCAGTATTTT.

The gene calls are TRBV6-2 or TRBV6-3 and TRBJ2-5; TRBD2 is a possible D gene (6 bases). V dropped 6 bases and J dropped 5 bases, with 13 bases sitting between them. This CDR3 spans 13 amino acids. Germline CDR1 reads MNHEY; CDR2 reads SVGEGT. The CDR3 sequence: CASSHRETETQYF. The CDR3, as DNA: TGTGCCAGCAGCCACCGGGAGACGGAGACCCAGTACTTC.

This clone has just a few counts. V gene TRBV4-2 combines with J gene TRBJ2-3; 9 bases match TRBD2. Per germline, CDR1 LGHNA and CDR2 YNFKEQ. V lost 4 bases to trimming and J lost 5 bases; unmatched junction nucleotides: 7. This CDR3 is built from 15 residues. CDR3 nucleotides: TGTGCCAGCAGCCGCAGGACTAGCGAGCGAGATACGCAGTATTTT. Protein product: CASSRRTSERDTQYF.

This chain connects TRBV11-2 to TRBJ1-2, with D maybe TRBD1 (5 bases). The CDR3 runs to 15 residues. Germline CDR1 SGHAT, CDR2 FQNNGV. V lost 6 bases and J lost 2, with 16 bases in between. The CDR3 loop is CASREPYGGNYGYTF. The DNA of the CDR3 is TGTGCCAGCAGAGAACCCTACGGGGGAAACTATGGCTACACCTTC. Full variable domain (missing parts from reference TRBV11-2 and TRBJ1-2): EAGVAQSPRYKIIEKRQSVAFWCNPISGHATLYWYQQILGQGPKLLIQFQNNGVVDDSQLPKDRFSAERLKGVDSTLKIQPAKLEDSAVYLCASREPYGGNYGYTFGSGTRLTVV.

J is TRBJ2-1 and V is TRBV5-1; D is ambiguous. The V gene's germline CDR1 is SGHRS and CDR2 YFSETQ. Deletions cut 0 bases from V and 2 bases from J, with 3 bases between. The CDR3 has 13 amino acids. This chain's CDR3 is CASSLGTYNEQFF. CDR3 DNA sequence: TGCGCCAGCAGCTTGGGCACCTACAATGAGCAGTTCTTC.

The chain is built from TRBV5-4 and TRBJ2-5; D call uncertain. The CDR3 has 14 residues. V was clipped by 5 bases and J by 5 bases, with 16 bases between them. Germline values: CDR1 SGHNT, CDR2 YYREEE (reference sequence). The chain's CDR3 is CASSFGSNGETQYF. DNA for the CDR3: TGTGCCAGCAGTTTCGGGTCGAACGGGGAGACCCAGTACTTC. The full variable domain, rest sourced from reference TRBV5-4 and TRBJ2-5, is ETGVTQSPTHLIKTRGQQVTLRCSSQSGHNTVSWYQQALGQGPQFIFQYYREEENGRGNFPPRFSGLQFPNYSSELNVNALELDDSALYLCASSFGSNGETQYFGPGTRLLVL.

This clone was picked up one time. The chain has TRBV7-9 and TRBJ1-2; possibly TRBD1 for D (5 bases). Germline V CDR1 and CDR2: SEHNR, FQNEAQ (reference sequence). Trimming took off 1 base at V and 2 bases at J, with 11 bases between the two ends. The length of the CDR3 is 15 residues. The CDR3 nucleotides read TGTGCCAGCAGCTTAGTGGGGGAAGAGAACTATGGCTACACCTTC. Its protein product is CASSLVGEENYGYTF.

The chain carries TRBV2 and TRBJ1-2; D ambiguous. Trimming took 4 bases from V and 4 from J, leaving 13 bases between them. Germline values: CDR1 SNHLY, CDR2 FYNNEI. The CDR3 is 14 amino acids. This CDR3 reads CASSGGEFGYGYTF. As DNA, the CDR3 is TGTGCCAGCAGTGGGGGAGAGTTTGGCTATGGCTACACCTTC.

The V and J genes are TRBV28 and TRBJ2-7; D possibly corresponds to TRBD1 (6 bases). Trimming stripped 6 bases from V and 4 bases from J, with 22 bases between. The CDR3 is made up of 16 amino acids. Germline V gene data show CDR1 as MDHEN and CDR2 as SYDVKM. Here the CDR3 reads CASRNLVGAPSYEQYF. The CDR3 DNA is TGTGCCAGCAGAAATTTGGTGGGGGCACCTTCGTACGAGCAGTACTTC.

This rearrangement joins TRBV7-9 to TRBJ2-7; maybe TRBD1 (6 bases). Germline loops: CDR1 SEHNR, CDR2 FQNEAQ (reference sequence). Trimming stripped 5 bases from V and 3 bases from J, with 11 bases between. This CDR3 spans 13 amino acids. CDR3 DNA: TGTGCCAGCAGCCCACCACAGGGCTACGAGCAGTACTTC. Translation gives CASSPPQGYEQYF.

The chain recombines TRBV19 with TRBJ2-1; TRBD2 is a possible D gene (5 bases). V was cut by 0 bases and J by 3 bases, with 6 bases left in between. The germline CDR1 and CDR2 sequences are LNHDA and SQIVND (reference sequence). This CDR3 region has 14 residues. CDR3 in amino acids: CASSIDGLYNEQFF. DNA of the CDR3: TGTGCCAGTAGTATAGATGGACTCTACAATGAGCAGTTCTTC.

This rearrangement joins TRBV5-4 to TRBJ1-4; a possible D gene is TRBD1 (5 bases). V was trimmed by 0 bases and J by 7 bases, leaving 10 bases between them. CDR3 length: 14 residues. Germline V CDR1 and CDR2: SGHNT, YYREEE (reference sequence). The CDR3 protein is CASSLEGLSEKLFF. CDR3 bases: TGTGCCAGCAGCTTGGAGGGGCTCAGTGAAAAACTGTTTTTT.

The chain carries TRBV18 and TRBJ2-7; either TRBD1 or TRBD2 may fit D (5 bases each). The CDR3 totals 13 residues. Trimming pared 5 bases from V and 5 bases from J, leaving 13 bases between. CDR1 KGHSH and CDR2 LQKENI come from the germline V gene. The CDR3 reads CASSTTRENEQYF. In DNA, the CDR3 is TGTGCCAGCTCAACAACCAGGGAGAACGAGCAGTACTTC.

A remark on this clone: At the DNA level, this CDR3 is encoded by other sequences in the same sample as well. This chain links TRBV7-9 with TRBJ1-4; the match to TRBD1 covers 7 bases. The trim removed 0 bases at V and 5 bases at J, leaving 0 bases unmatched. Germline-derived CDR1 and CDR2 are SEHNR and FQNEAQ (reference sequence). The CDR3 is made up of 14 amino acids. As DNA, the CDR3 is TGTGCCAGCAGCTTAGCCAGGGGGAATGAAAAACTGTTTTTT. It translates to CASSLARGNEKLFF.

The V gene is TRBV6-5, the J gene TRBJ2-7; D unresolved. The CDR3 extends over 11 amino acids. Germline loops: CDR1 MNHEY, CDR2 SVGAGI. The V and J ends lost 11 bases and 7 bases respectively, with 15 bases between them. CDR3 DNA sequence: TGTGCCTCACCGGGTACGCGTGAGCAGTACTTC. Protein: CASPGTREQYF.

The chain is built from TRBV3-1 (or the pseudogene TRBV3-2) and TRBJ1-3, with D possibly TRBD1 on 6 matching bases. Germline V gene sequence: CDR1 LGHDT, CDR2 YNNKEL (reference sequence). This CDR3 has 17 residues. V lost 1 base and J lost 0, with 13 bases in between. The CDR3 loop reads CASSQAGGRSSGNTIYF. CDR3 DNA sequence: TGTGCCAGCAGCCAAGCGGGGGGCCGCTCCTCTGGAAACACCATATATTTT.

The chain couples TRBV6-5 to TRBJ1-5; D uncertain. V gave up 2 bases and J gave up 5 bases, with 7 bases separating them. Germline V gene data show CDR1 as MNHEY and CDR2 as SVGAGI. CDR3 length: 13 amino acids. CDR3 nucleotides: TGTGCCAGCAGTTACGGGTCCGATCAGCCCCAGCATTTT. Translated: CASSYGSDQPQHF.

The chain has TRBV19 and TRBJ2-7; D unresolved. Deletions cut 3 bases from V and 5 bases from J, with 14 bases between. Germline V lookup: CDR1 LNHDA, CDR2 SQIVND (reference sequence). The CDR3 covers 14 residues. CDR3 DNA: TGTGCCAGTAGTATTCTGGCAGGTAAACACGAGCAGTACTTC. Protein sequence: CASSILAGKHEQYF.

DNA for the CDR3: TGTGCCAGCAGCAAGGGACTAGCGGAAGAGACCCAGTACTTC. Its protein product is CASSKGLAEETQYF. The rearrangement links TRBV5-6 to TRBJ2-5; 11 bases are a match to TRBD2. The CDR3 spans 14 residues. Looked up from germline, CDR1 is SGHDT and CDR2 is YYEEEE. After removal of 4 bases from V and 3 bases from J, the junction contained 2 bases not matched to a gene.

The genes are TRBV7-9 and TRBJ2-1, with D maybe TRBD2 (5 bases). V was trimmed by 5 bases and J by 9 bases, leaving 17 bases between them. This CDR3 comprises 14 residues. CDR1 and CDR2 (germline): SEHNR, FQNEAQ (reference sequence). The CDR3 nucleotides are TGTGCCAGCAGCCCTCCCCGCCGGGATGGTGAGCAGTTCTTC. Encoded protein: CASSPPRRDGEQFF. Drawing the rest from reference TRBV7-9 and TRBJ2-1, the complete variable domain is DTGVSQNPRHKITKRGQNVTFRCDPISEHNRLYWYRQTLGQGPEFLTYFQNEAQLEKSRLLSDRFSAERPKGSFSTLEIQRTEQGDSAMYLCASSPPRRDGEQFFGPGTRLTVL.

The chain links TRBV4-1 to TRBJ1-5, with TRBD1 matching over 7 bases. The germline gives CDR1 MGHRA, CDR2 YSYEKL. This CDR3 spans 18 amino acids. J gave up 4 bases and V 0 bases, and 12 bases lay outside the gene matches. As DNA, the CDR3 is TGCGCCAGCAGCCAAGAAGGTCCGGGACAGCTACCTAATCAGCCCCAGCATTTT. It is translated as CASSQEGPGQLPNQPQHF.